The rows below give T cell receptor beta chains drawn from one sample of a study of blood T cell repertoires in COVID-19. Only in-frame clones appear in the TCRdb table, and some are missing; sequencing was by immunoSEQ multiplex PCR. The sample consists of 250,000 to 350,000 clones, about 92% of them appearing once. The sequenced sample was PBMCs or T cells enriched from blood (not recorded which). The receptors were sampled from a woman aged 25 to 39 who had recovered from COVID-19. Both conserved end residues are part of each CDR3. D genes are given only for firm matches. Only part of the rows carry a size: once, few, many, or a class if the clone is expanded.

J | D | size | V | DNA | CDR3
TRBJ2-7 | TRBD1 | NA | TRBV28 | TGTGCCAGCAGTTTACGTCCCAGGGGGCCCAACAGGGGGTCCGAGCAGTACTTC | CASSLRPRGPNRGSEQYF
TRBJ2-7 | NA | NA | TRBV4-1 | TGCGCCAGCAGCGCGCCAGGCAGCTCCTACGAGCAGTACTTC | CASSAPGSSYEQYF
TRBJ2-5 | TRBD2 | NA | TRBV5-6 | TGTGCCAGCAGCTTGGGGGAGGGCAAGACCCAGTACTTC | CASSLGEGKTQYF
TRBJ2-5 | TRBD2 | NA | TRBV7-2 | TGTGCCAGCAGCTCTAGCGGGGCGCCCCGGGAGACCCAGTACTTC | CASSSSGAPRETQYF
TRBJ1-5 | NA | NA | TRBV9 | TGTGCCAGCAGCCCTAGCGGGGGAGGGACCCGCCAGCATTTT | CASSPSGGGTRQHF
TRBJ2-1 | TRBD1 | NA | TRBV11-2 | TGTGCCAGCAGCTTAGACGGTTTCGGGACAGGTGAAAATGAGCAGTTCTTC | CASSLDGFGTGENEQFF
TRBJ1-1 | TRBD1 | NA | TRBV2 | TGTGCCAGCATTCAGGGGGGAGGCACTGAAGCTTTCTTT | CASIQGGGTEAFF
TRBJ1-4 | NA | once | TRBV3-1/TRBV3-2 | TGTGCCAGCAGCCAAGGCCAGGGATTTGATGAAAAACTGTTTTTT | CASSQGQGFDEKLFF
TRBJ2-2 | TRBD1 | NA | TRBV9 | TGTGCCAGCTCAAATGGACAGGGGGCAAGAGGGGAGCTGTTTTTT | CASSNGQGARGELFF
TRBJ1-2 | NA | NA | TRBV5-1 | TGCGCCAGCAGCTCTCAGGTATCCAACTATGGCTACACCTTC | CASSSQVSNYGYTF
TRBJ2-5 | NA | NA | TRBV7-3 | TGTGCCAGCAGCTTAGGGCAACAAGAGACCCAGTACTTC | CASSLGQQETQYF
TRBJ1-1 | NA | NA | TRBV10-3 | TGTGCCATCAGTGTTCGACAGGACACTGAAGCTTTCTTT | CAISVRQDTEAFF
TRBJ2-5 | NA | NA | TRBV20-1 | TGCAGTGCTGCTAGCTTGGAGACCCAGTACTTC | CSAASLETQYF
TRBJ1-2 | TRBD1 | NA | TRBV19 | TGTGCCAGTACCCCGACAGGGGATCCCTATGGCTACACCTTC | CASTPTGDPYGYTF
TRBJ1-5 | NA | NA | TRBV25-1 | TGTGCCAGCAGTGAAGTTAGATGTCAGCCCCAGCATTTT | CASSEVRCQPQHF
TRBJ2-2 | NA | NA | TRBV15 | TGTGCCACCAGCATCCAGCGGACCGGGGAGCTGTTTTTT | CATSIQRTGELFF
TRBJ2-7 | NA | NA | TRBV5-1 | TGCGCCAGCAGCTTGGGGGGGAGGACTGCCCTCTACGAGCAGTACTTC | CASSLGGRTALYEQYF
TRBJ1-4 | NA | NA | TRBV19 | TGTGCCAGTAGTCTAACAGGTTATAATGAAAAACTGTTTTTT | CASSLTGYNEKLFF
TRBJ2-1 | NA | NA | TRBV7-9 | TGTGCCAGCAGCGCAGACCGGGGCTCCTACAATGAGCAGTTCTTC | CASSADRGSYNEQFF
TRBJ2-2 | NA | NA | TRBV5-1 | TGCGCCAGCAGCTTGGGACTTAACACCGGGGAGCTGTTTTTT | CASSLGLNTGELFF
TRBJ1-5 | TRBD1 | NA | TRBV27 | TGTGCCAGCAGAAGGACAGGGGGGCAGCCCCAGCATTTT | CASRRTGGQPQHF
TRBJ1-1 | NA | once | TRBV29-1 | TGCAGCGTTGAAGACGGACTTAACACTGAAGCTTTCTTT | CSVEDGLNTEAFF
TRBJ2-3 | TRBD2 | NA | TRBV11-2 | TGTGCCAGCAGCTCTAGCGGGAGACCAGATACGCAGTATTTT | CASSSSGRPDTQYF
TRBJ2-1 | NA | NA | TRBV6-2/TRBV6-3 | TGTGCCAGCAGCACTAGCTTGGGAATCAATGAGCAGTTCTTC | CASSTSLGINEQFF
TRBJ2-3 | NA | few | TRBV5-6 | TGTGCCAGCAAGTGGACATCCAGCACAGATACGCAGTATTTT | CASKWTSSTDTQYF
TRBJ1-2 | TRBD1 | once | TRBV11-1 | TGTGCCAGCAGCCCTGGGACAGACTATGGCTACACCTTC | CASSPGTDYGYTF
TRBJ1-2 | TRBD1 | NA | TRBV28 | TGTGCCGCCAGACAGGGGCCTCTTGGCTACACCTTC | CAARQGPLGYTF
TRBJ1-2 | TRBD1 | NA | TRBV2 | TGTGCCAGCACCCGGACAGGGTATAATGGCTACACCTTC | CASTRTGYNGYTF
TRBJ2-6 | NA | NA | TRBV4-2 | TGTGCCAGCAGCCCGGACACCTACGCGAGCGGGGCCAACGTCCTGACTTTC | CASSPDTYASGANVLTF
TRBJ1-5 | NA | NA | TRBV2 | TGTGCCAGCAGCCCTCTTAGCGGCATTCAGCCCCAGCATTTT | CASSPLSGIQPQHF
TRBJ2-6 | TRBD1 | NA | TRBV4-2 | TGTGCCAGCAGCCAAACCGGGACAGCCGCTGGGGCCAACGTCCTGACTTTC | CASSQTGTAAGANVLTF
TRBJ1-4 | NA | NA | TRBV5-1 | TGCGCCAGCAGCTTGGCCGCGAGTAATGAAAAACTGTTTTTT | CASSLAASNEKLFF